The clone carrying this TCR beta chain was counted ten times or more. These data belong to a study of T cells in Graves' hyperthyroidism and ophthalmopathy. TCR beta CDR3 region amplification was performed from RNA transcripts. The HTBI primer set was used in a first-round RT-PCR of the TCR CDR3. TCRdb used MiXCR to reprocess the multiplex PCR reads, holding one entry per CDR3 protein. The sample consists of about 560,000 distinct CDR3 sequences, approximately 15% of them appearing once. In germline, CDR1 is MGHRA, CDR2 YSYEKL. CDR3 length equals 13 residues. Trimming cost V 0 bases and J 6 bases, with 7 bases left between them.

This sequence joins TRBV4-1 and TRBJ2-3; no firm D call. Specimen: blood. The origin of this receptor is a young woman with Graves' hyperthyroidism. CDR3 protein: CASSQDGFDTQYF. The DNA for the CDR3 is TGCGCCAGCAGCCAAGACGGATTCGATACGCAGTATTTT.